This record concerns one TCR beta chain sequence. These data come from a study of shared clonotypes between healthy human individuals. The data were produced by immunoSEQ multiplex PCR, yet TCRdb's version contains in-frame clones alone and is incomplete. The sample contains about 470,000 clones, about four fifths of which appear only once. This CDR3 has 14 amino acids. The V gene lost 4 bases and the J gene lost 0 bases, with 10 bases spanning the gap. CDR1 and CDR2 (germline): SGDLS, YYNGEE. This TCR derives from a woman in her 40s in good health. Some clones in this sample may be carry-over from other donors' samples. The chain joins TRBV9 to TRBJ1-1; D gene unclear. What was sequenced was PBMCs. CDR3 loop: CASSPGLMNTEAFF. Here the CDR3 DNA reads TGTGCCAGCAGCCCCGGGTTGATGAACACTGAAGCTTTCTTT.